The 7 T cell receptor beta chains in this list originate from one sample, sequenced in a study of identical twins. TCRdb re-derived calls from the 5' RACE reads in MiXCR, one entry per CDR3 protein. The sample lists 1.5 million to 2 million distinct CDR3 sequences; 25% to 35% were seen once. The sequenced material came from cord blood. The receptors derive from a newborn girl in good health.

This clonotype was detected only a few times. This rearrangement joins TRBV29-1 to TRBJ2-7, with D maybe TRBD1 (6 bases). V was pared by 6 bases and J by 3 bases, with 9 bases between. Looked up from germline, CDR1 is SQVTM and CDR2 is ANQGSEA. The length of the CDR3 is 11 residues. CDR3 in DNA: TGCAGCGTGGGGGACAACTACGAGCAGTACTTC. This encodes CSVGDNYEQYF.

This clonotype was detected only a few times. The chain carries TRBV28 and TRBJ1-6, with 8 positions matching TRBD1. This CDR3 has 14 amino acids. The germline V gene has CDR1 MDHEN and CDR2 SYDVKM. With 5 bases clipped from V and 6 bases from J, the junction kept 3 bases outside the gene matches. The CDR3 nucleotides are TGTGCCAGCAGTGGACAGGGCGTTAATTCACCCCTCCACTTT. Protein sequence: CASSGQGVNSPLHF.

In this sample, this clonotype turned up a few times. V gene TRBV4-1 combines with J gene TRBJ2-7; the D gene is possibly TRBD2 (5 bases). This CDR3 is built from 17 residues. In germline, CDR1 is MGHRA, CDR2 YSYEKL. V was clipped by 3 bases and J by 0 bases, with 18 bases between them. CDR3 region: CASSQTRVLYPSYEQYF. The DNA of the CDR3 is TGCGCCAGCAGCCAGACGAGGGTATTGTACCCCTCCTACGAGCAGTACTTC.

This clonotype was counted a few times. The chain couples TRBV4-1 to TRBJ1-4; possible D gene TRBD1, 5 bases. Trimming stripped 0 bases from V and 11 bases from J, with 13 bases between. Germline lookup yields CDR1 MGHRA and CDR2 YSYEKL. The CDR3 consists of 14 residues. This CDR3 is CASSQDLRGGKLFF. CDR3 sequence (DNA): TGCGCCAGCAGCCAAGATTTGAGGGGCGGGAAACTGTTTTTT.

This clonotype occurred a few times. This chain links TRBV3-1 with TRBJ2-1, with D perhaps matching TRBD2 (5 bases). The V gene's germline CDR1 is LGHDT and CDR2 YNNKEL (reference sequence). V was shortened by 0 bases and J by 1 base, with 10 bases between the two germline ends. The CDR3 length is 16 residues. CDR3 loop: CASSQDPTGSYNEQFF. CDR3 sequence (DNA): TGTGCCAGCAGCCAAGATCCCACGGGATCCTACAATGAGCAGTTCTTC.

A few counts support this clonotype. The chain has TRBV6-1 and TRBJ1-4; maybe TRBD1 (5 bases). Trimming took 6 bases from V and 4 from J, leaving 12 bases between them. Germline V gene data show CDR1 as MNHNS and CDR2 as SASEGT. The CDR3 consists of 14 residues. The CDR3 is CASRTTAFNEKLFF. DNA for the CDR3: TGTGCCAGCAGAACGACAGCGTTTAATGAAAAACTGTTTTTT.

This clonotype was detected a few times. V gene TRBV5-1 combines with J gene TRBJ2-3; 9 bases align to TRBD2. The length of the CDR3 is 18 residues. Trimming at V came to 4 bases and at J to 0 bases, leaving 12 bases not matched to a gene. Germline V gives CDR1 SGHRS, CDR2 YFSETQ. The CDR3 loop reads CASSGASGLASSTDTQYF. The CDR3 DNA reads as TGCGCCAGCAGCGGGGCGAGTGGACTAGCGAGCAGCACAGATACGCAGTATTTT.